This record concerns one TCR beta chain sequence. Germline V CDR1 and CDR2: MNHEY, SVGEGT. Between the trimmed V and J ends, which lost 6 bases and 2 bases, there was a span of 7 bases. The CDR3 spans 13 residues. This sample stems from a study of blood T cell repertoires in COVID-19. Overall study context: The United States, Italy and Spain supplied acute and convalescent COVID-19 samples.

Using immunoSEQ multiplex PCR, the repertoire was profiled, and TCRdb retains in-frame clones only, with some absent. This sample yields 50,000 to 85,000 clones, of which 65% to 90% are seen a single time; 6.6% belongs to the top ten. This receptor was identified in a man aged 55 to 70 with acute or convalescent COVID-19. The V call is TRBV6-2 or TRBV6-3, the J call TRBJ2-2, with D uncertain. The sequenced sample consisted of peripheral blood. The CDR3 here is CASSLHNTGELFF. The DNA for the CDR3 is TGTGCCAGCAGCCTACATAACACCGGGGAGCTGTTTTTT.